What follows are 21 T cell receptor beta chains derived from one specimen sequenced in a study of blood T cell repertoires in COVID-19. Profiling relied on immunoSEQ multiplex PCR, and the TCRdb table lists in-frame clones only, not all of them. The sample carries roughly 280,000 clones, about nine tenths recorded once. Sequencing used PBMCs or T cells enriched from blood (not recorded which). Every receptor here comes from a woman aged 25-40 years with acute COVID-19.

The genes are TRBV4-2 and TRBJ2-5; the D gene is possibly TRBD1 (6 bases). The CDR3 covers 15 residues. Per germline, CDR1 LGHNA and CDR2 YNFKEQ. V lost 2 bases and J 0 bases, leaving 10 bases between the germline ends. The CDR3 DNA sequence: TGTGCCAGCAGCCAACTGACAGGCAACCAAGAGACCCAGTACTTC. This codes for CASSQLTGNQETQYF.

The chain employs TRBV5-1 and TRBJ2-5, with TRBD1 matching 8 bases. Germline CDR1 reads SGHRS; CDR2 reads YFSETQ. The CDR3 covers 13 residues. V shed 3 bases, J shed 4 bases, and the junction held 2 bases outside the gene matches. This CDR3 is CASSSGGRETQYF. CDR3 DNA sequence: TGCGCCAGCAGCTCAGGGGGCAGAGAGACCCAGTACTTC. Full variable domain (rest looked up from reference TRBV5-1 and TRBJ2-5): KAGVTQTPRYLIKTRGQQVTLSCSPISGHRSVSWYQQTPGQGLQFLFEYFSETQRNKGNFPGRFSGRQFSNSRSEMNVSTLELGDSALYLCASSSGGRETQYFGPGTRLLVL.

The CDR3: CASSFSSGGGGEQYF. The CDR3 region has the DNA TGTGCCAGCAGCTTCTCTAGCGGGGGGGGAGGCGAGCAGTACTTC. This rearrangement joins TRBV5-4 to TRBJ2-7; the match to TRBD2 covers 12 bases. Per germline, CDR1 SGHNT and CDR2 YYREEE (reference sequence). The V segment lost 2 bases and the J segment 6 bases; nucleotides outside the gene matches: 6. The CDR3 spans 15 residues.

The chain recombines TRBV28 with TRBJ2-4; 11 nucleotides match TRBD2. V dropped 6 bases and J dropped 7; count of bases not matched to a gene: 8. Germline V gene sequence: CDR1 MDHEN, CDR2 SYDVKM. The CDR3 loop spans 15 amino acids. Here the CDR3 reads CASRSSGRAVNIQYF. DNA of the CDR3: TGTGCCAGCAGGAGTAGCGGGAGGGCCGTGAACATTCAGTACTTC.

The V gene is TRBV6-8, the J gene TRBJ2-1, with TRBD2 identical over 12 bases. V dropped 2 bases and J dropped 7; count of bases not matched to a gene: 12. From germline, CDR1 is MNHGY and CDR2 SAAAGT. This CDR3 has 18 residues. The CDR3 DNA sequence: TGTGCCAGCAGTTACCCACCGCCGACTAGCGGGAGAAGGAATGAGCAGTTCTTC. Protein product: CASSYPPPTSGRRNEQFF.

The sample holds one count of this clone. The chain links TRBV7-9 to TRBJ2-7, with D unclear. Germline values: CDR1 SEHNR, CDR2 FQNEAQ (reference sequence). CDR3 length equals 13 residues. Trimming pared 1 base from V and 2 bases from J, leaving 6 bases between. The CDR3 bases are TGTGCCAGCAGCTTAGGAGCTCCCTACGAGCAGTACTTC. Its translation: CASSLGAPYEQYF.

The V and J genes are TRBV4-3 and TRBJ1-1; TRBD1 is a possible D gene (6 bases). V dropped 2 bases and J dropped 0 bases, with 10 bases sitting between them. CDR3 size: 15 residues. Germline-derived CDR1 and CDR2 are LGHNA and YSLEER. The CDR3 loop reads CASSQPGTMNTEAFF. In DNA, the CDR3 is TGCGCCAGCAGCCAACCCGGGACAATGAACACTGAAGCTTTCTTT.

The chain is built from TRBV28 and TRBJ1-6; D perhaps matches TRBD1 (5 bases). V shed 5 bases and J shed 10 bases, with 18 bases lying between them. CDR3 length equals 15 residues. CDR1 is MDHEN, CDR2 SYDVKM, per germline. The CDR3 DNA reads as TGTGCCAGCAGTCTTAAGGACGTGGGACTCTCACCCCTCCACTTT. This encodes CASSLKDVGLSPLHF.

CDR3: CASSEFGALDEQYF. CDR3 DNA sequence: TGTGCCAGCAGTGAATTTGGGGCGCTTGACGAGCAGTACTTC. The chain is built from TRBV25-1 and TRBJ2-7, with D possibly matching TRBD1 (5 bases). Per germline, CDR1 MGHDK and CDR2 SYGVNS. The CDR3 spans 14 residues. V lost 1 base and J 5 bases, leaving 12 bases between the germline ends.

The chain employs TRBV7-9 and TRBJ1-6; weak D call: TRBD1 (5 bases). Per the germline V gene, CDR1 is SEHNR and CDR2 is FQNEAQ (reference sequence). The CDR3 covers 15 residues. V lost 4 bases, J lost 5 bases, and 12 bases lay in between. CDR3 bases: TGTGCCAGCAGCTCCTACGGGGGGGATAATTCACCCCTCCACTTT. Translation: CASSSYGGDNSPLHF.

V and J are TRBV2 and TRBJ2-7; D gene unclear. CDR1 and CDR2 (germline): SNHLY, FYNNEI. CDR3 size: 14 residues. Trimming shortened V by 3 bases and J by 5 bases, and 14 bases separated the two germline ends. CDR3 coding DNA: TGTGCCAGCAGTGATCCCCCGGTGGGCGACGAGCAGTACTTC. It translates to CASSDPPVGDEQYF.

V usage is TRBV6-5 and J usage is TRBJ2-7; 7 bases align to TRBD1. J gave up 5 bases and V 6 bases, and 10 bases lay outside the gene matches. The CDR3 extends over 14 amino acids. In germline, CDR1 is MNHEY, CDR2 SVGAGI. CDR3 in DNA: TGTGCCAGCAGCTCCGTCGACAGGGTCAACGAGCAGTACTTC. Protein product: CASSSVDRVNEQYF.

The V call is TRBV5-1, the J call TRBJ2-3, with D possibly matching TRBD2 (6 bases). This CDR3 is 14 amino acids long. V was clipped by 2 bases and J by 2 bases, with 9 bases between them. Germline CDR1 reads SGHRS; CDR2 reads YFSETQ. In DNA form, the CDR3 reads TGCGCCAGCAGCTTAGCGGGCAACACAGATACGCAGTATTTT. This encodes CASSLAGNTDTQYF.

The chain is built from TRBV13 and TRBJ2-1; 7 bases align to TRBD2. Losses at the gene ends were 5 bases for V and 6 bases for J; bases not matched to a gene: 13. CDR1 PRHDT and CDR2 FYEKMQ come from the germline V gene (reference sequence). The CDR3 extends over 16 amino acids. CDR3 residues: CASSTPGGSPFNEQFF. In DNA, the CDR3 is TGTGCCAGCAGCACACCGGGAGGTTCTCCGTTCAATGAGCAGTTCTTC. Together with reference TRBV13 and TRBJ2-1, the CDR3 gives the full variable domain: AAGVIQSPRHLIKEKRETATLKCYPIPRHDTVYWYQQGPGQDPQFLISFYEKMQSDKGSIPDRFSAQQFSDYHSELNMSSLELGDSALYFCASSTPGGSPFNEQFFGPGTRLTVL.

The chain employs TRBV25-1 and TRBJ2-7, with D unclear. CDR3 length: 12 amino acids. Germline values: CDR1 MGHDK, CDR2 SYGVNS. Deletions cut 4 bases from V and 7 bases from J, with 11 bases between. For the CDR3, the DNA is TGTGCCAGCAGTGCCCCGGTCGGGGAGCAGTACTTC. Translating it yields CASSAPVGEQYF.

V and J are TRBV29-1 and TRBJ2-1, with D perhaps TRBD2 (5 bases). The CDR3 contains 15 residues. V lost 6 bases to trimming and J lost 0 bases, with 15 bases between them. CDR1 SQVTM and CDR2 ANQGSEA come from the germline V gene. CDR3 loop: CSVPSWRSSYNEQFF. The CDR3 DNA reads TGCAGCGTCCCCTCGTGGAGGAGCTCCTACAATGAGCAGTTCTTC.

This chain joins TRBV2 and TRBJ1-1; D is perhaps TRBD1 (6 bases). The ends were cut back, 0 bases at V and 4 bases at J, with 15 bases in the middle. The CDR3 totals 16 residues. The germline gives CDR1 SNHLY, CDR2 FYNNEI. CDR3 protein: CASSEALRGAATEAFF. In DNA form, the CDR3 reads TGTGCCAGCAGTGAAGCGCTTCGGGGGGCAGCCACTGAAGCTTTCTTT.

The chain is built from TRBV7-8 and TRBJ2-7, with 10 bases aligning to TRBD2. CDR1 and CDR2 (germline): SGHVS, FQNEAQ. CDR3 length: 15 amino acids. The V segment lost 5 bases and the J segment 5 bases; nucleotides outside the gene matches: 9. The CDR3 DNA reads TGTGCCAGCAGCCGAACTAGCGGGACTATCCACGAGCAGTACTTC. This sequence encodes CASSRTSGTIHEQYF.

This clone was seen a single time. DNA for the CDR3: TGTGCCAGCTCACCAGAGGGCCAGATGATCGACGAGCAGTACTTC. Its protein is CASSPEGQMIDEQYF. The chain links TRBV18 to TRBJ2-7; maybe TRBD2 (5 bases). Germline loops: CDR1 KGHSH, CDR2 LQKENI. The CDR3 length is 15 residues. Trimming pared 2 bases from V and 5 bases from J, leaving 16 bases between. The full variable domain, its missing parts supplied by reference TRBV18 and TRBJ2-7, is NAGVMQNPRHLVRRRGQEARLRCSPMKGHSHVYWYRQLPEEGLKFMVYLQKENIIDESGMPKERFSAEFPKEGPSILRIQQVVRGDSAAYFCASSPEGQMIDEQYFGPGTRLTVT.

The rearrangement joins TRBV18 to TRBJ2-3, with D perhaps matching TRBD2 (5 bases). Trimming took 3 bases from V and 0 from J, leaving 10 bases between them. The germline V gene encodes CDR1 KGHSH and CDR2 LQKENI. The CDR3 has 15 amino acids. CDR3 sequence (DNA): TGTGCCAGCTCACCCGTCGGGGTGAGCACAGATACGCAGTATTTT. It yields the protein CASSPVGVSTDTQYF.

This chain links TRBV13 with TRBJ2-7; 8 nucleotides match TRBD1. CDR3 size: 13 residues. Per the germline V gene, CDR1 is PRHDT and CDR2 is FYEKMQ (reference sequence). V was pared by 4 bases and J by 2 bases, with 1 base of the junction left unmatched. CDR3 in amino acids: CASSWTGTYEQYF. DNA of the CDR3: TGTGCCAGCAGCTGGACAGGGACCTACGAGCAGTACTTC.